This T cell receptor (beta chain) came from a study of cytomegalovirus exposure and HLA in healthy donors. As for the study in general: In a previous analysis, more than 90 million unique TCR beta sequences were found from some 200 million T cells. Findings and limits, study-wide: Among donors in an Asian-associated ancestry cluster, a later analysis reportedly found fewer N-insertions than the roughly 610-donor mean. Reports credit the classifier with highly specific, highly sensitive diagnosis of cytomegalovirus status.

A remark on this clone: Its target is unknown.

PCR used 60 Vbeta primers and 13 Jbeta primers. TCRdb keeps only in-frame clones here, not all; method: immunoSEQ multiplex PCR. Of 100,000 to 150,000 clones in the sample, around 81% are singletons; the top ten hold 1% to 1.5%. Sequenced input: PBMCs. This clonotype was sampled from a female donor in good health and CMV-seronegative.

In DNA form, the CDR3 reads TGTGCCAGCAGCCTGGGACAGGGCGATACGCAGTATTTT. Its translation: CASSLGQGDTQYF. The chain joins TRBV5-6 to TRBJ2-3; 9 nucleotides match TRBD1. The CDR3 has 13 amino acids. Trimming cost V 4 bases and J 6 bases; bases outside gene matches: 3. Per the germline V gene, CDR1 is SGHDT and CDR2 is YYEEEE.